The 14 T cell receptor beta chains given below trace back to one sample, sequenced in a study of T cells after yellow fever vaccination. TCRdb re-derived calls from the 5' RACE reads in MiXCR, one entry per CDR3 protein. The data hold 96,000 or so distinct CDR3 sequences, with over 8% observed a single time. Sequenced here: CD8+ T cells not binding an NS4B(214-222) dextramer, sorted from PBMCs, sampled approximately 15 days after the first yellow fever vaccination. The receptors derive from a man between 18 and 29 years old who received the YFV17D yellow fever vaccine.

The gene calls are TRBV5-4 and TRBJ2-2; the D gene is possibly TRBD1 (6 bases). The CDR3 length is 15 residues. Germline V lookup: CDR1 SGHNT, CDR2 YYREEE (reference sequence). Trimming took 4 bases from V and 5 from J, leaving 15 bases between them. CDR3 region: CASSIDRLGTGELFF. CDR3 nucleotide sequence: TGTGCCAGCAGCATCGACAGGCTGGGTACCGGGGAGCTGTTTTTT.

This clonotype was recorded once. This could be a read error, since a much larger clone is one nucleotide away. The chain couples TRBV7-6 to TRBJ2-5; D uncertain. The CDR3 extends over 11 amino acids. Trimming stripped 5 bases from V and 5 bases from J, with 6 bases between. Germline loops: CDR1 SGHVS, CDR2 FNYEAQ. For the CDR3, the DNA is TGTGCCAGCAGCAATCATGAGACCCAGTACTTC. This codes for CASSNHETQYF.

V usage is TRBV5-6 and J usage is TRBJ2-4, with D hard to call. V shed 4 bases and J shed 2 bases, with 19 bases lying between them. In germline, CDR1 is SGHDT, CDR2 YYEEEE. This CDR3 region has 17 residues. The CDR3 DNA is TGTGCCAGCAGCCCCGGGTCGCCCTTTTGGACCAAAAACATTCAGTACTTC. Its protein is CASSPGSPFWTKNIQYF.

The chain recombines TRBV20-1 with TRBJ1-3; D gene ambiguous. From germline, CDR1 is DFQATT and CDR2 SNEGSKA (reference sequence). Trimming took 0 bases from V and 4 from J, leaving 7 bases between them. This CDR3 has 13 residues. CDR3 residues: CSARDLRGNTIYF. CDR3 in DNA: TGCAGTGCTAGAGATCTGAGGGGAAACACCATATATTTT.

Concerning this clonotype: A much larger clone lies one base from this, so it may be a read error. The genes are TRBV7-6 and TRBJ2-7; a possible D gene is TRBD2 (5 bases). Trimming removed 5 bases at V and 6 bases at J, with 23 bases between. The CDR3 has 16 residues. The germline V gene has CDR1 SGHVS and CDR2 FNYEAQ. This CDR3 reads CASSALKDFLAPEQYF. DNA of the CDR3: TGTGCCAGCAGCGCTTTGAAAGATTTCCTAGCCCCCGAGCAGTACTTC.

This clonotype was recorded many times. The chain has TRBV11-2 and TRBJ2-1, with D possibly being TRBD2 (7 bases). Trimming shortened V by 5 bases and J by 5 bases, and 19 bases separated the two germline ends. There are 16 residues in the CDR3. Germline loops: CDR1 SGHAT, CDR2 FQNNGV. The CDR3 DNA follows: TGTGCCAGCAGCCCCCGAGGAGGGGGGGTAAACAATGAGCAGTTCTTC. Its translation is CASSPRGGGVNNEQFF.

This clonotype appeared a few times. The chain couples TRBV6-2 or TRBV6-3 to TRBJ2-7, with 11 bases that match TRBD2. Unmatched junction bases numbered 1, after V lost 4 bases and J lost 2 bases. Germline V lookup: CDR1 MNHEY, CDR2 SVGEGT. The CDR3 contains 14 residues. Here the CDR3 DNA reads TGTGCCAGCAGTTTACTAGCGGGGGCCTACGAGCAGTACGTC. It codes for CASSLLAGAYEQYV.

At least ten counts were recorded for this clonotype. The V call is TRBV6-2 or TRBV6-3, the J call TRBJ1-1, with 7 bases that match TRBD1. This CDR3 region has 15 residues. From germline, CDR1 is MNHEY and CDR2 SVGEGT. With 6 bases clipped from V and 3 bases from J, the junction kept 10 bases outside the gene matches. The DNA for the CDR3 is TGTGCCAGCAGAACCCGACAGGGAGTTTACACTGAAGCTTTCTTT. Its protein product is CASRTRQGVYTEAFF.

The V call is TRBV12-3 or TRBV12-4, the J call TRBJ2-1; the match to TRBD2 covers 7 bases. This CDR3 contains 12 residues. CDR3 protein: CGSGDSYNEQFF. The CDR3 DNA reads TGTGGAAGCGGGGATTCCTACAATGAGCAGTTCTTC.

CDR3 protein: CASSPPGGRADTQYF. The CDR3 nucleotides are TGTGCCAGCAGCCCCCCTGGGGGCCGCGCAGATACGCAGTATTTT. V is TRBV7-8 and J is TRBJ2-3; maybe TRBD1 (6 bases). Trimming took off 5 bases at V and 4 bases at J, with 16 bases between the two ends. Germline-derived CDR1 and CDR2 are SGHVS and FQNEAQ. There are 15 residues in the CDR3.

This clonotype was found a few times. V and J are TRBV10-3 and TRBJ2-1, with 9 nucleotides matching TRBD1. CDR1 and CDR2 (germline): ENHRY, SYGVKD. V was pared by 10 bases and J by 7 bases, with 11 bases of the junction left unmatched. The CDR3 runs 14 residues. As DNA, the CDR3 is TGTGCCACCGTGCGTACAGGGGGCTTGAATGAGCAGTTCTTC. Translated: CATVRTGGLNEQFF.

This clonotype has a handful of counts. The rearrangement joins TRBV7-9 to TRBJ2-1; D unresolved. The length of the CDR3 is 13 residues. The germline gives CDR1 SEHNR, CDR2 FQNEAQ (reference sequence). V gave up 3 bases and J gave up 8 bases, with 11 bases separating them. This CDR3 is CASSFSLYYEQFF. For the CDR3, the DNA is TGTGCCAGCAGCTTTAGCCTTTACTATGAGCAGTTCTTC.

The chain couples TRBV6-5 to TRBJ2-2; D is perhaps TRBD1 (6 bases). Germline CDR1 and CDR2: MNHEY and SVGAGI. V lost 6 bases to trimming and J lost 3 bases, with 11 bases between them. This CDR3 is built from 14 residues. The CDR3 loop reads CASSRGQYTGELFF. Here the CDR3 DNA reads TGTGCCAGCAGCCGGGGACAATACACCGGGGAGCTGTTTTTT.

This clonotype was counted ten times or more. This chain uses TRBV4-1 with TRBJ2-3; TRBD1 matches 8 bases. Per germline, CDR1 MGHRA and CDR2 YSYEKL. CDR3 length: 15 residues. V lost 0 bases, J lost 1 base, and 0 bases stayed unmatched. CDR3 nucleotide sequence: TGCGCCAGCAGCCAAGAGACAGGGGGCACAGATACGCAGTATTTT. Its translation: CASSQETGGTDTQYF.